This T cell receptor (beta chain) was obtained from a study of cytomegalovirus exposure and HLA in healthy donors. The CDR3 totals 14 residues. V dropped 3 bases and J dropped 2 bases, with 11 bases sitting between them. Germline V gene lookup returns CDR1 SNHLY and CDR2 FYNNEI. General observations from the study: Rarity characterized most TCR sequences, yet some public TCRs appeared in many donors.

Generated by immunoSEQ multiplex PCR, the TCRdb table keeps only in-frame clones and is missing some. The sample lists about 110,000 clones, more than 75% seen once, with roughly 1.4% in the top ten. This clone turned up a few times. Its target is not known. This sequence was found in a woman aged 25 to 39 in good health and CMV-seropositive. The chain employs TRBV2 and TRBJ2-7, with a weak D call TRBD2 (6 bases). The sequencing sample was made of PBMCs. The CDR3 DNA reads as TGTGCCAGCAGTGAGACGGGACTTGCCTACGAGCAGTACTTC. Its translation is CASSETGLAYEQYF.